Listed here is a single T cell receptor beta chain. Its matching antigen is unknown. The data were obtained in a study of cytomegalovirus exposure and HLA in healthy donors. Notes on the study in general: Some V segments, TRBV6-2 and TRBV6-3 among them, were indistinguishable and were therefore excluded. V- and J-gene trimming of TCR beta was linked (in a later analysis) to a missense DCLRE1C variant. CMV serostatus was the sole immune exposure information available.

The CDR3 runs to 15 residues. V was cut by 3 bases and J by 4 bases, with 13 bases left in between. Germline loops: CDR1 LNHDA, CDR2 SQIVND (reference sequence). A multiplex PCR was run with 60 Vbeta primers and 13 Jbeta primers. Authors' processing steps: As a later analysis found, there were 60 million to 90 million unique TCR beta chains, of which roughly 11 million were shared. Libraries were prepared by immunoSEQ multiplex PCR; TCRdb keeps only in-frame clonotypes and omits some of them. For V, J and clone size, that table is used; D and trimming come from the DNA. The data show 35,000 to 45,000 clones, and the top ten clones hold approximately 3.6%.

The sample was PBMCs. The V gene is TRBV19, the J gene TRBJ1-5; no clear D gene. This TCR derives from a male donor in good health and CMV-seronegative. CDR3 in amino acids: CASSMSREENQPQHF. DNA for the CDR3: TGTGCCAGTAGTATGAGCCGGGAAGAAAATCAGCCCCAGCATTTT.